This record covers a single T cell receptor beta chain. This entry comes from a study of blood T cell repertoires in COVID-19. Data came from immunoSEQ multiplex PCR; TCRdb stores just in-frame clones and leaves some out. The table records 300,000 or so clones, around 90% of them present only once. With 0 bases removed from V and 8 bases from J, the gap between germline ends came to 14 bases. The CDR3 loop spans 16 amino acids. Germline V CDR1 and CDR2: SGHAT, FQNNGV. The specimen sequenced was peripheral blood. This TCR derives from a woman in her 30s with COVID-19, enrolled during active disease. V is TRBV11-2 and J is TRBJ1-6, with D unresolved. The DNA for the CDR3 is TGTGCCAGCAGCTTAGAGGCAGGCCTTGTATATTCACCCCTCCACTTT. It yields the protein CASSLEAGLVYSPLHF.